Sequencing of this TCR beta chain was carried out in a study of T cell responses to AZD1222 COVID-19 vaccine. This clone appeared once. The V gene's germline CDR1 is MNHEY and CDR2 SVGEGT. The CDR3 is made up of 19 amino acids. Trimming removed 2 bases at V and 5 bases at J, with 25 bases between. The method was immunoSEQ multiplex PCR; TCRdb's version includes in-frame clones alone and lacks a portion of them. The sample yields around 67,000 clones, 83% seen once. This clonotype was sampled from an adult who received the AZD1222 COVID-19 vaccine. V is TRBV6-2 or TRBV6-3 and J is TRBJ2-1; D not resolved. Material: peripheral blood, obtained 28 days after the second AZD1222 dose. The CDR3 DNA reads TGTGCCAGCAGTTACAACTATCGCCGGACCACCGCGCCAAACAATGAGCAGTTCTTC. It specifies CASSYNYRRTTAPNNEQFF.